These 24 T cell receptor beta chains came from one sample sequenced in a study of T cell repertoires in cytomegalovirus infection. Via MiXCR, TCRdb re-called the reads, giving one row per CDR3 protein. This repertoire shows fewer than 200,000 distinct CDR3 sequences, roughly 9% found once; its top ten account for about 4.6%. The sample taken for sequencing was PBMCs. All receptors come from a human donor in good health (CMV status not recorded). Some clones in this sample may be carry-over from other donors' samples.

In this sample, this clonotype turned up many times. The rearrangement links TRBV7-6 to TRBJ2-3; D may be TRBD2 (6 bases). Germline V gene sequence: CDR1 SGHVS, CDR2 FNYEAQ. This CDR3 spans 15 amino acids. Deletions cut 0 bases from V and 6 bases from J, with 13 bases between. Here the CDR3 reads CASSLADGSTDTQYF. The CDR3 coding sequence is TGTGCCAGCAGCTTAGCGGACGGGAGTACCGATACGCAGTATTTT. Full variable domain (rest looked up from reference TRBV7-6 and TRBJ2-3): GAGVSQSPRYKVTKRGQDVALRCDPISGHVSLYWYRQALGQGPEFLTYFNYEAQQDKSGLPNDRFSAERPEGSISTLTIQRTEQRDSAMYRCASSLADGSTDTQYFGPGTRLTVL.

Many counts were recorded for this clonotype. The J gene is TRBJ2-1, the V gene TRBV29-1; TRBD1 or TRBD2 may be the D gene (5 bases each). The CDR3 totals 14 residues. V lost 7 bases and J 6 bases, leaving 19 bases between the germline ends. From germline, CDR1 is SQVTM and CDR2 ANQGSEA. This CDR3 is CSGTISRDPNEQFF. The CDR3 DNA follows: TGCAGCGGGACAATTAGCCGGGACCCCAATGAGCAGTTCTTC.

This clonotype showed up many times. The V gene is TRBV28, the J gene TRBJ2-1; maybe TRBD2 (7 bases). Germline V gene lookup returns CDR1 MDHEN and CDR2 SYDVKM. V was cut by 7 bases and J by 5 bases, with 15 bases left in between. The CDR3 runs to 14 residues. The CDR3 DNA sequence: TGTGCCAGCATGACGGGGGGCGGGCACAATGAGCAGTTCTTC. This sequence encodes CASMTGGGHNEQFF.

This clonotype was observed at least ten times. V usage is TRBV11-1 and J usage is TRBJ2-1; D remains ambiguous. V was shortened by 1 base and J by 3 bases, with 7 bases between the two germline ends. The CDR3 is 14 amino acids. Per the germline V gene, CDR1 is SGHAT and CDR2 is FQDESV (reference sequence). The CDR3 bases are TGTGCCAGCAGCTTAGTGCACAGCTACAATGAGCAGTTCTTC. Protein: CASSLVHSYNEQFF. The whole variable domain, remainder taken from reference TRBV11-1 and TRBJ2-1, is EAEVAQSPRYKITEKSQAVAFWCDPISGHATLYWYRQILGQGPELLVQFQDESVVDDSQLPKDRFSAERLKGVDSTLKIQPAELGDSAMYLCASSLVHSYNEQFFGPGTRLTVL.

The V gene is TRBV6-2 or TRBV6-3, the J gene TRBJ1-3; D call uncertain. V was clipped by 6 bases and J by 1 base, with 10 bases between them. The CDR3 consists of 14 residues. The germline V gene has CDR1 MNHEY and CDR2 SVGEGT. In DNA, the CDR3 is TGTGCCAGCAGACCCGGACGGTCTGGAAACACCATATATTTT. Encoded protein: CASRPGRSGNTIYF.

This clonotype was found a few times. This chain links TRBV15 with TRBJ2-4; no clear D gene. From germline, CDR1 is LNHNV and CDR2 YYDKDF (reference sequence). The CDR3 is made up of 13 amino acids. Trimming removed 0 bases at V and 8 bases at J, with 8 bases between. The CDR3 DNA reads TGTGCCACCAGCAGAGATCGTTCCGACATTCAGTACTTC. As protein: CATSRDRSDIQYF. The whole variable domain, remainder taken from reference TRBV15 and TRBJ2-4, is DAMVIQNPRYQVTQFGKPVTLSCSQTLNHNVMYWYQQKSSQAPKLLFHYYDKDFNNEADTPDNFQSRRPNTSFCFLDIRSPGLGDTAMYLCATSRDRSDIQYFGAGTRLSVL.

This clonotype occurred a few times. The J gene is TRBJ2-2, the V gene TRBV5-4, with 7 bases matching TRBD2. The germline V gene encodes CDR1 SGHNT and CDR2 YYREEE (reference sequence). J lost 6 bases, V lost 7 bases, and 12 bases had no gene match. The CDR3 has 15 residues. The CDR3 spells CASRLNGGSSGELFF. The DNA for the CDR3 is TGTGCCAGCCGCCTTAACGGGGGGTCTTCCGGGGAGCTGTTTTTT.

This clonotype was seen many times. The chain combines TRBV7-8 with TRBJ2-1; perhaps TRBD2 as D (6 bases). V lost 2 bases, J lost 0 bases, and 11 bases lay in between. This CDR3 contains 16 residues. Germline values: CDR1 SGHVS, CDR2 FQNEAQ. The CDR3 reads CASSLLVAASYNEQFF. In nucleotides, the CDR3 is TGTGCCAGCAGCTTATTGGTAGCGGCCTCCTACAATGAGCAGTTCTTC.

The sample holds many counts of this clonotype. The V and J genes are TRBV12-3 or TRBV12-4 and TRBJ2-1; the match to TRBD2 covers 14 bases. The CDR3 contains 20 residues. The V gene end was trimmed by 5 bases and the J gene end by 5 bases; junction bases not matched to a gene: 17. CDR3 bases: TGTGCCAGCAGTGCCGGACTAGCGGGGGGCCGAGGAAACGGAAACAATGAGCAGTTCTTC. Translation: CASSAGLAGGRGNGNNEQFF.

In nucleotides, the CDR3 is TGTGCCAGCAGCTTACTCCAGGGGCAAGCTTTCTTT. Amino acids: CASSLLQGQAFF. The V gene is TRBV7-4, the J gene TRBJ1-1; TRBD1 is a possible D gene (6 bases). The CDR3 runs to 12 residues. Between the trimmed V and J ends, which lost 2 bases and 9 bases, there was a span of 10 bases. Germline CDR1 reads SGHVT; CDR2 reads SQSDAQ.

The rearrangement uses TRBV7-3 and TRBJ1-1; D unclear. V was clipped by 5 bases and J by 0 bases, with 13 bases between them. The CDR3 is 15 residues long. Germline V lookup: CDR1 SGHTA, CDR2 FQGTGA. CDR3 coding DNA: TGTGCCAGCAGCCATACGGGAGCCATGAACACTGAAGCTTTCTTT. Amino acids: CASSHTGAMNTEAFF.

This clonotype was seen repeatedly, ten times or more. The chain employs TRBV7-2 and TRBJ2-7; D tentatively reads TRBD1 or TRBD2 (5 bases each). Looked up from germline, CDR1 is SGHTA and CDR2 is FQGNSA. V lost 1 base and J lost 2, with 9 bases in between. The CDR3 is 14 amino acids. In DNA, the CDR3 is TGTGCCAGCAGCTTAGTTGGGGGAGCCTACGAGCAGTACTTC. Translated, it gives CASSLVGGAYEQYF.

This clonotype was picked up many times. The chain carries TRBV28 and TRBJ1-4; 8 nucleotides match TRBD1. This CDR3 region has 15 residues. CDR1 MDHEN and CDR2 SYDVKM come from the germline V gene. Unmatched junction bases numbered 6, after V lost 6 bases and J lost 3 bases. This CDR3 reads CASSSGGASNEKLFF. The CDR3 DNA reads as TGTGCCAGCAGCTCAGGGGGCGCGTCTAATGAAAAACTGTTTTTT.

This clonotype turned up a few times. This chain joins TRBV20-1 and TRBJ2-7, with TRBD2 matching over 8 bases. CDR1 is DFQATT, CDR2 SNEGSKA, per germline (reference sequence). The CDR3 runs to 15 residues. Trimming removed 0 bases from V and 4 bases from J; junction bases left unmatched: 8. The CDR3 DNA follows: TGCAGTGCTAGAGATACTCGCGGGAGGCAGTACGAGCAGTACTTC. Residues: CSARDTRGRQYEQYF.

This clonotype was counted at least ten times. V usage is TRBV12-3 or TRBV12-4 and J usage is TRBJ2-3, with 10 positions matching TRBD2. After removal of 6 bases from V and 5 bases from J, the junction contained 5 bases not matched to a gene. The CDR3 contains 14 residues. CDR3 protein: CASRLGLAEDTQYF. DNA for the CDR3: TGTGCCAGCAGACTAGGACTAGCGGAAGATACGCAGTATTTT.

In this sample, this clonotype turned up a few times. In DNA form, the CDR3 reads TGCAGCGTGGCCGGGGCCCAAGAGACCCAGTACTTC. Translated: CSVAGAQETQYF. The chain is built from TRBV29-1 and TRBJ2-5; either TRBD1 or TRBD2 may fit D (5 bases each). This CDR3 comprises 12 residues. Trimming shortened V by 6 bases and J by 1 base, and 9 bases separated the two germline ends. The germline V gene encodes CDR1 SQVTM and CDR2 ANQGSEA.

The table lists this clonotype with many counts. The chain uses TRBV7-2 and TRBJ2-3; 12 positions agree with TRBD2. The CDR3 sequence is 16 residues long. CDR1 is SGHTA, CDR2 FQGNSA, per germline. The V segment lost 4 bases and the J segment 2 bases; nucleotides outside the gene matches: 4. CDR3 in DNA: TGTGCCAGCAGCTCAGGACTAGCGGGGTACACAGATACGCAGTATTTT. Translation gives CASSSGLAGYTDTQYF. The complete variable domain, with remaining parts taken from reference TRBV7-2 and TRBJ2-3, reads GAGVSQSPSNKVTEKGKDVELRCDPISGHTALYWYRQSLGQGLEFLIYFQGNSAPDKSGLPSDRFSAERTGGSVSTLTIQRTQQEDSAVYLCASSSGLAGYTDTQYFGPGTRLTVL.

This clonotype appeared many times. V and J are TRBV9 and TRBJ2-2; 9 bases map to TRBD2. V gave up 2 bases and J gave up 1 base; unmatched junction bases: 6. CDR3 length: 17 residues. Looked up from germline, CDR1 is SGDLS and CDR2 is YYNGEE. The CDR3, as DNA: TGTGCCAGCAGCGTCGGAAGACTAGCGGAGAACACCGGGGAGCTGTTTTTT. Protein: CASSVGRLAENTGELFF.

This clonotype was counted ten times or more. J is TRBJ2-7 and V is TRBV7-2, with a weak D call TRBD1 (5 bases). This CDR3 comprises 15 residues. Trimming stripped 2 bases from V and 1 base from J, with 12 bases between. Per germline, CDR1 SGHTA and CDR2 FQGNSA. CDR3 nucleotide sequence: TGTGCCAGCAGCTTATCAAGGACACAGTCCTACGAGCAGTACTTC. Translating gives CASSLSRTQSYEQYF. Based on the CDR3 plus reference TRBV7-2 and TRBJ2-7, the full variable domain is GAGVSQSPSNKVTEKGKDVELRCDPISGHTALYWYRQSLGQGLEFLIYFQGNSAPDKSGLPSDRFSAERTGGSVSTLTIQRTQQEDSAVYLCASSLSRTQSYEQYFGPGTRLTVT.

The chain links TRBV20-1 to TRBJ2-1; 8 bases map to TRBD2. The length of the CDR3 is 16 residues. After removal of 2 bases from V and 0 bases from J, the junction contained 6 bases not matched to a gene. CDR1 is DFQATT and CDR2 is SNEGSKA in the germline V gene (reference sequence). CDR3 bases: TGCAGTGCTAGAACCGTAGCGGGACGCTCCTACAATGAGCAGTTCTTC. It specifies CSARTVAGRSYNEQFF.

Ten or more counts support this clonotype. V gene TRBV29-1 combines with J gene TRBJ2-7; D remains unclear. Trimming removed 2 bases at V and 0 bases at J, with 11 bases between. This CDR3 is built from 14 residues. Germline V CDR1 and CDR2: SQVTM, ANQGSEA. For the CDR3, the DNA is TGCAGCGTTGAAAGGATAGGACCCTCCTACGAGCAGTACTTC. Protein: CSVERIGPSYEQYF.

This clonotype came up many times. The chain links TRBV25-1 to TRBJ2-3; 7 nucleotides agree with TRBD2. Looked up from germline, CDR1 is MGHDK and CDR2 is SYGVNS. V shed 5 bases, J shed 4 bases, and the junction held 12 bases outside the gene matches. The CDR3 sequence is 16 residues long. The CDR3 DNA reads TGTGCCAGCAGTTTTCGCGGGGGACCATCCCCAGATACGCAGTATTTT. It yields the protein CASSFRGGPSPDTQYF. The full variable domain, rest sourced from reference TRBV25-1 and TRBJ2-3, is EADIYQTPRYLVIGTGKKITLECSQTMGHDKMYWYQQDPGMELHLIHYSYGVNSTEKGDLSSESTVSRIRTEHFPLTLESARPSHTSQYLCASSFRGGPSPDTQYFGPGTRLTVL.

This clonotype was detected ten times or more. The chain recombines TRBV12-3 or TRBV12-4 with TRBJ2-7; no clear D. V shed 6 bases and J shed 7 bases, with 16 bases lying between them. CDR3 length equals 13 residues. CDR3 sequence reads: CASSPFGQEEQYF. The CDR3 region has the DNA TGTGCCAGCAGCCCATTTGGTCAAGAAGAGCAGTACTTC.

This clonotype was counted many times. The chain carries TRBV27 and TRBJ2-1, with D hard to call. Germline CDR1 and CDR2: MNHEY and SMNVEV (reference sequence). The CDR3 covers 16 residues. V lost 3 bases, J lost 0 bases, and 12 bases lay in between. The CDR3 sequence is CASSFVVVSSYNEQFF. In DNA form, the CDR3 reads TGTGCCAGCAGTTTCGTGGTAGTGAGCTCCTACAATGAGCAGTTCTTC.